This T cell receptor (beta chain) was sequenced in a study of PD-L1 blockade in urothelial cancer. Study outcomes and limitations: At 3 weeks on treatment, tumor-associated clones expanded more with durable benefit.

Germline V lookup: CDR1 LNHDA, CDR2 SQIVND (reference sequence). Losses at the gene ends were 6 bases for V and 0 bases for J; bases not matched to a gene: 1. The CDR3 is made up of 15 amino acids. Some clones are missing from TCRdb's copy, which holds only in-frame ones; the method was immunoSEQ multiplex PCR. The data contain around 30,000 clones, 84% of them singletons. Concerning this clone itself: Antigen specificity is unknown.

The sequenced sample was PBMCs, obtained around atezolizumab (anti-PD-L1) treatment. The rearrangement joins TRBV19 to TRBJ2-1, with 11 bases aligning to TRBD2. This TCR was sampled from a man in his sixties with urothelial cancer. The CDR3 DNA sequence: TGTGCCAGTAGCACTAGCGGGAGCTCCTACAATGAGCAGTTCTTC. It codes for CASSTSGSSYNEQFF.